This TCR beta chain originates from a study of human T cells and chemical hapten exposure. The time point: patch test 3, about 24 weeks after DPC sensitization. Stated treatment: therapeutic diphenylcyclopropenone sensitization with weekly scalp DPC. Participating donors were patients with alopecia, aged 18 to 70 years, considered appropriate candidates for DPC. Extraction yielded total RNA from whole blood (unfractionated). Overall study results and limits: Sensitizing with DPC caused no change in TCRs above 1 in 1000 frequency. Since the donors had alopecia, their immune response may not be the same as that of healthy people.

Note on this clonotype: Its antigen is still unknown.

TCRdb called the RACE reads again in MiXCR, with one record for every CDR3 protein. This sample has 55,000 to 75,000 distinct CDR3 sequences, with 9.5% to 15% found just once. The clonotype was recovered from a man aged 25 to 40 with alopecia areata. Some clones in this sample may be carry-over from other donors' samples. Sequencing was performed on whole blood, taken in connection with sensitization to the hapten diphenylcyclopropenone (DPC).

CDR3 DNA sequence: TGTGCCAGCAGCGCGACAGGGGCCAGCTCTGGAAACACCATATATTTT. This gives the protein CASSATGASSGNTIYF. This chain links TRBV7-2 with TRBJ1-3; 8 nucleotides agree with TRBD1. Per germline, CDR1 SGHTA and CDR2 FQGNSA. Trimming took 5 bases from V and 0 from J; bases not matched to a gene: 6. The CDR3 extends over 16 amino acids.